This note documents a single T cell receptor beta chain sequence. Germline lookup yields CDR1 SGHAT and CDR2 FQNNGV. The CDR3 length is 14 residues. V gave up 5 bases and J gave up 2 bases; unmatched junction bases: 3. The data stem from a study of T cell changes during pregnancy in multiple sclerosis. Assay: immunoSEQ multiplex PCR; the TCRdb copy retains only in-frame clones and omits some. The sample lists roughly 52,000 clones, roughly 94% seen once, with approximately 5% in the top ten. The sequence was collected from a female donor with multiple sclerosis, enrolled in a pregnancy study. The genes are TRBV11-2 and TRBJ2-7; 10 nucleotides match TRBD2. Sequencing was performed on CD8+ T cells from peripheral blood mononuclear cells, taken before pregnancy. The DNA of the CDR3 is TGTGCCAGCAGCGGACTAGCGGATACCTACGAGCAGTACTTC. Its protein product is CASSGLADTYEQYF.